These 2 T cell receptor beta chains were all obtained from the same sample, sequenced in a study of shared clonotypes between healthy human individuals. Data came from immunoSEQ multiplex PCR; TCRdb stores just in-frame clones and leaves some out. Among over 2,000,000 clones listed, roughly 95% were seen once. Terminally differentiated effector memory CD45RA+ cells were excluded from the naive CD8 cells, which were CD45RO-negative and positively selected for CCR7. Input material: naive CD8+ T cells from PBMCs. These receptors were taken from a young man in good health. Some clones in this sample may be carry-over from other donors' samples.

In DNA, the CDR3 is TGTGCCAGCAGTCCGTCGAGAAGAAATGAGCAGTTCTTC. Translation gives CASSPSRRNEQFF. The V call is TRBV27, the J call TRBJ2-1; D is unclear. Germline V gives CDR1 MNHEY, CDR2 SMNVEV (reference sequence). Trimming cost V 5 bases and J 7 bases, with 12 bases left between them. CDR3 length equals 13 residues.

This clone appeared once. The rearrangement links TRBV28 to TRBJ2-2, with 10 bases aligning to TRBD2. Germline V CDR1 and CDR2: MDHEN, SYDVKM. This CDR3 has 16 residues. The trim removed 4 bases at V and 6 bases at J, leaving 8 bases unmatched. The CDR3 loop is CASSSLAGVVAGELFF. CDR3 DNA sequence: TGTGCCAGCAGTTCGCTAGCGGGGGTGGTGGCCGGGGAGCTGTTTTTT. The variable domain in full, completed from reference TRBV28 and TRBJ2-2, reads DVKVTQSSRYLVKRTGEKVFLECVQDMDHENMFWYRQDPGLGLRLIYFSYDVKMKEKGDIPEGYSVSREKKERFSLILESASTNQTSMYLCASSSLAGVVAGELFFGEGSRLTVL.